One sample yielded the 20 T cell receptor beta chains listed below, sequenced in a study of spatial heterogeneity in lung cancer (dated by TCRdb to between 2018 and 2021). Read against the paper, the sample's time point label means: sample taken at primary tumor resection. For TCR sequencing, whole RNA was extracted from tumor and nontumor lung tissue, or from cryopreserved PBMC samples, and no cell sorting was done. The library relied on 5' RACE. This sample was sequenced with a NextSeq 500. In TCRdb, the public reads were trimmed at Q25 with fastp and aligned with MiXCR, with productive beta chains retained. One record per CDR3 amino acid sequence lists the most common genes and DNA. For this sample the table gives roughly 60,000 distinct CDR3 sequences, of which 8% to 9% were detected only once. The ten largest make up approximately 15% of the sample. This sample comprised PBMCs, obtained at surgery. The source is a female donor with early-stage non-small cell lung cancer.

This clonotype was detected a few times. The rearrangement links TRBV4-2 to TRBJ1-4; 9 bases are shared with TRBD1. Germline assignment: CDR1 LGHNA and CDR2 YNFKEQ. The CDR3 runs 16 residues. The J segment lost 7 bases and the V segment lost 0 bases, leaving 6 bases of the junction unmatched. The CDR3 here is CASSQDTGQGSEKLFF. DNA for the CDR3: TGTGCCAGCAGCCAAGATACGGGACAGGGATCTGAAAAACTGTTTTTT.

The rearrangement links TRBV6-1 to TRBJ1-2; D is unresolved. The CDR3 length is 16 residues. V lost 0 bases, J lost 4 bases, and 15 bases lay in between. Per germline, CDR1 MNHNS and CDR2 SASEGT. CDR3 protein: CASSEAAGNGGYGYTF. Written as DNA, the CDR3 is TGTGCCAGCAGTGAAGCCGCCGGTAACGGCGGCTATGGCTACACCTTC.

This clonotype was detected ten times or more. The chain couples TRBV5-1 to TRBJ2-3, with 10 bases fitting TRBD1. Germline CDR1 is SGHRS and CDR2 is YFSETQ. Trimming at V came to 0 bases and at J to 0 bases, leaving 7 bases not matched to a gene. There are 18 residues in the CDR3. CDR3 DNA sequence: TGCGCCAGCAGCTTGGAGGGACAGGGGATAACTAGCACAGATACGCAGTATTTT. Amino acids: CASSLEGQGITSTDTQYF.

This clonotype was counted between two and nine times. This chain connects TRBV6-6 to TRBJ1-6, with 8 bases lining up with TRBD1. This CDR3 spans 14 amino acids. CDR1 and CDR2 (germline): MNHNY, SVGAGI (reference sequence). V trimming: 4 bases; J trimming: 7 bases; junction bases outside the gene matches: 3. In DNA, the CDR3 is TGTGCCAGCAGTTTACAGGGGGACAATTCACCCCTCCACTTT. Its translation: CASSLQGDNSPLHF.

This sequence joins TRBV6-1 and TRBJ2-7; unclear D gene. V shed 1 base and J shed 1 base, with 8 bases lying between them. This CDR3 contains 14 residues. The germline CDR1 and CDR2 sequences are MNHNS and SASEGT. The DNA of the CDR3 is TGTGCCAGCAGTGAAGGAGGCAATTCCTACGAGCAGTACTTC. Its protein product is CASSEGGNSYEQYF.

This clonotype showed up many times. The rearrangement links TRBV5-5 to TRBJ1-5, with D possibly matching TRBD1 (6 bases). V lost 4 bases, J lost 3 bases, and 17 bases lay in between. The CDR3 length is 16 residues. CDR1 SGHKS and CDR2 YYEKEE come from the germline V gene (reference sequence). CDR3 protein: CASSLSPTGFNQPQHF. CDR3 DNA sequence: TGTGCCAGCAGCCTCTCCCCCACAGGGTTCAATCAGCCCCAGCATTTT.

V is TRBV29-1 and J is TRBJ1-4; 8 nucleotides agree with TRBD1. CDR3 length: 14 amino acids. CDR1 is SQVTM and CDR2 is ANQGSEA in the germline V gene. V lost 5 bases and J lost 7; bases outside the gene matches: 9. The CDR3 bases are TGCAGCGTTTTGGCTACAGGGGGGAGTGAAAAACTGTTTTTT. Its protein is CSVLATGGSEKLFF.

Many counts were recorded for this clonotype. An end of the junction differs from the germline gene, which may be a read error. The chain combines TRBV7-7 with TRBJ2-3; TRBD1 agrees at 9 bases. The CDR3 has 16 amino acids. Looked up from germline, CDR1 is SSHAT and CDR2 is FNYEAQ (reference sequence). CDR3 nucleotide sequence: TGTGCTAGCAGCGCTGACCCGGACAGGGGACGCGATACGCAGTATTTT. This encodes CASSADPDRGRDTQYF. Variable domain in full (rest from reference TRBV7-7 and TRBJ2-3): GAGVSQSPRYKVTKRGQDVTLRCDPISSHATLYWYQQALGQGPEFLTYFNYEAQPDKSGLPSDRFSAERPEGSISTLTIQRTEQRDSAMYRCASSADPDRGRDTQYFGPGTRLTVL.

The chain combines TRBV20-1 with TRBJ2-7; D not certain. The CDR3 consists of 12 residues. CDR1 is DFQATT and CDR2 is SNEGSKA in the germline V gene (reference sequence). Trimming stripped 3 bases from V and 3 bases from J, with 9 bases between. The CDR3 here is CSASGTFYEQYF. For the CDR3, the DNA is TGCAGTGCTAGTGGCACTTTCTACGAGCAGTACTTC.

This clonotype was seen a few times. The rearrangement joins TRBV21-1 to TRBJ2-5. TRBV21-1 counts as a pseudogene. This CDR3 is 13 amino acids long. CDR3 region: CASQTETEETQYF. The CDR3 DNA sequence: TGTGCCAGCCAAACCGAGACGGAAGAGACCCAGTACTTC.

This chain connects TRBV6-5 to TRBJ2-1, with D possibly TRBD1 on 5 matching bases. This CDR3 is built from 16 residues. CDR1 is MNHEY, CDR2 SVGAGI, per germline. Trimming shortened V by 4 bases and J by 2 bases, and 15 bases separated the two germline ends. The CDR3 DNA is TGTGCCAGCAGTTTATATAGCAGGGCCCCCTACAATGAGCAGTTCTTC. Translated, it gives CASSLYSRAPYNEQFF.

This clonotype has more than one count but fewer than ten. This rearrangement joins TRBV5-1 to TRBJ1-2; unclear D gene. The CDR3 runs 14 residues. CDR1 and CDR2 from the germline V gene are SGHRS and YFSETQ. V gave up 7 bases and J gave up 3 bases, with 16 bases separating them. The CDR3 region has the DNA TGCGCCAGCCAACAATCTTCGGGCCACTATGGCTACACCTTC. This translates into CASQQSSGHYGYTF.

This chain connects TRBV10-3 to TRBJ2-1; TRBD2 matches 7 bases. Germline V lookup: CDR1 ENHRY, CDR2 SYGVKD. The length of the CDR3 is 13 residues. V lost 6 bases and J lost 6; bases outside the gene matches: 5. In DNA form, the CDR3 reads TGTGCCATCAGCCTCTCGGGGGGCAATGAGCAGTTCTTC. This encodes CAISLSGGNEQFF.

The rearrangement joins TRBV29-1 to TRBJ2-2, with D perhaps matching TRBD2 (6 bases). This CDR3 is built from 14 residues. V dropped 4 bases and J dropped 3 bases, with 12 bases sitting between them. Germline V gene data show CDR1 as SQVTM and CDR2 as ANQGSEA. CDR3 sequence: CSVARWGDTGELFF. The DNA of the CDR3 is TGCAGCGTTGCAAGATGGGGGGACACCGGGGAGCTGTTTTTT.

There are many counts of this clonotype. The CDR3 nucleotides read TGCGCCACCTGGGGACTGGCGAACACCGGGGAGCTGTTTTTT. It codes for CATWGLANTGELFF. The rearrangement joins TRBV10-2 to TRBJ2-2; TRBD2 might be the D (6 bases). The CDR3 is 14 residues long. CDR1 is WSHSY and CDR2 is SAAADI in the germline V gene. V was pared by 10 bases and J by 0 bases, with 12 bases between.

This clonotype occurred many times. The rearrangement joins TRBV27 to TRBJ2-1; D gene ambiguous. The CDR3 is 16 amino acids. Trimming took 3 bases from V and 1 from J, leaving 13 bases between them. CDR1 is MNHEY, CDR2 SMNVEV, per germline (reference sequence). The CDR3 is CASSLSQGLSYNEQFF. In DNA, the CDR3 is TGTGCCAGCAGTTTGTCCCAAGGTCTTTCCTACAATGAGCAGTTCTTC.

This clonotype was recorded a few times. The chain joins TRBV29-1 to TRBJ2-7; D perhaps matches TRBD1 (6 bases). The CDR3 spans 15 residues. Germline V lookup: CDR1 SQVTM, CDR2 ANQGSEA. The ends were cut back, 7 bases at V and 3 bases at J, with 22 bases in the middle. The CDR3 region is CSGLIRDTYGYEQYF. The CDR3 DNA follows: TGCAGCGGGCTAATCCGGGACACCTACGGCTACGAGCAGTACTTC.

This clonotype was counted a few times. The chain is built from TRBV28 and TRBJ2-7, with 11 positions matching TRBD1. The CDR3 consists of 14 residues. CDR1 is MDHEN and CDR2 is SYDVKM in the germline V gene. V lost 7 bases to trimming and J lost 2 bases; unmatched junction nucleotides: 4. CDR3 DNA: TGTGCCAGCACTCCGGGACAGGGGGCCTACGAGCAGTACTTC. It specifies CASTPGQGAYEQYF.

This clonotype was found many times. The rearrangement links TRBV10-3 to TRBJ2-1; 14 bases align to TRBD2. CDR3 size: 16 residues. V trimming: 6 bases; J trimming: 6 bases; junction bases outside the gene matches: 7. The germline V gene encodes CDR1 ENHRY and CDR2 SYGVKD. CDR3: CAISPGLAGAGNEQFF. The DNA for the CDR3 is TGTGCCATCAGCCCGGGACTAGCGGGAGCGGGCAATGAGCAGTTCTTC.

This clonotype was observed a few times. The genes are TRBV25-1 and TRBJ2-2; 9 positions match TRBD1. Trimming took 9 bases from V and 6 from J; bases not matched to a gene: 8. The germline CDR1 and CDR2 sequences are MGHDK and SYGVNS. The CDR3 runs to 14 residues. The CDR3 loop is CASQTGGEAGELFF. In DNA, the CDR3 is TGTGCCAGTCAAACAGGGGGCGAGGCCGGGGAGCTGTTTTTT.